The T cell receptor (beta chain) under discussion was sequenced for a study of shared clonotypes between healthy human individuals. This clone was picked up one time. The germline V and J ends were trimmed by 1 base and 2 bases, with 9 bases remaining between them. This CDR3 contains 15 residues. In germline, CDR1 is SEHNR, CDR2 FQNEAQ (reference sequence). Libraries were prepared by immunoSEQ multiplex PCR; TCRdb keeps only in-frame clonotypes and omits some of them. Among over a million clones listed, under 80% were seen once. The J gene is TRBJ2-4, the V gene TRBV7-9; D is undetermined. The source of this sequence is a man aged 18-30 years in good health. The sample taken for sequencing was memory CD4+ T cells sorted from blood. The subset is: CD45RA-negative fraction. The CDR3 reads CASSLVSPTKNIQYF. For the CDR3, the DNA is TGTGCCAGCAGCTTAGTGTCCCCTACCAAAAACATTCAGTACTTC.